This TCR beta chain was retrieved from a study of CD8 T cells in ankylosing spondylitis. The study's findings and limits: Seemingly characteristic of ankylosing spondylitis blood was a TCR beta motif consisting of 7 or 8 highly homologous variants.

TCRdb re-derived calls from the 5' RACE reads in MiXCR, one entry per CDR3 protein. In the table there are over 200,000 distinct CDR3 sequences, around 16% of which are singletons. Concerning this clonotype itself: The antigen remains undetermined.

Material for sequencing was blood, either unsorted or a sorted T cell fraction (not recorded which). The origin of this receptor is a male donor with ankylosing spondylitis.

CDR3 coding DNA: TGTGCCAGCAGTGAATCTCGGGTTGGTGGCTACACCTTC. Its protein is CASSESRVGGYTF. The chain links TRBV25-1 to TRBJ1-2; no clear D gene. The CDR3 is 13 residues long. V was shortened by 1 base and J by 7 bases, with 10 bases between the two germline ends. Germline V CDR1 and CDR2: MGHDK, SYGVNS.